One sample yielded the 8 T cell receptor beta chains listed below, sequenced in a study of shared clonotypes between healthy human individuals. The protocol was immunoSEQ multiplex PCR, while the TCRdb copy is restricted to in-frame clones and leaves out a portion. The data contain 1,400,000 or so clones, approximately 98.5% of them singletons. The source material was naive CD4+ T cells sorted from blood. Subset: CD45RA+ positively selected. The receptors shown here come from a man between 25 and 39 years old in good health.

About this clone itself: Other DNA sequences from this sample encode an identical CDR3 as well. The V and J genes are TRBV18 and TRBJ2-2, with D possibly matching TRBD1 (5 bases). CDR1 KGHSH and CDR2 LQKENI come from the germline V gene. The V end was cut by 3 bases, the J end by 6 bases, with 8 bases between. The CDR3 length is 13 residues. The CDR3 protein is CASSPPGSGELFF. Here the CDR3 DNA reads TGTGCCAGCTCACCTCCAGGGTCCGGGGAGCTGTTTTTT.

This clone was counted once. J is TRBJ2-7 and V is TRBV5-1; TRBD2 is a possible D gene (6 bases). Trimming removed 4 bases at V and 0 bases at J, with 14 bases between. CDR1 and CDR2 (germline): SGHRS, YFSETQ. The CDR3 spans 15 residues. The CDR3 spells CASSPRLGSSYEQYF. Written as DNA, the CDR3 is TGCGCCAGCAGCCCCCGACTAGGGAGCTCCTACGAGCAGTACTTC.

The gene calls are TRBV5-5 and TRBJ1-2; D unclear. CDR1 is SGHKS and CDR2 is YYEKEE in the germline V gene (reference sequence). Trimming left V 0 bases short and J 3 bases short, with 6 bases between. The CDR3 has 13 amino acids. CDR3 amino acids: CASSLVRDYGYTF. In DNA, the CDR3 is TGTGCCAGCAGCTTGGTTAGGGACTATGGCTACACCTTC. Full variable domain (remainder filled in from reference TRBV5-5 and TRBJ1-2): DAGVTQSPTHLIKTRGQQVTLRCSPISGHKSVSWYQQVLGQGPQFIFQYYEKEERGRGNFPDRFSARQFPNYSSELNVNALLLGDSALYLCASSLVRDYGYTFGSGTRLTVV.

The rearrangement links TRBV28 to TRBJ2-7, with 7 bases lining up with TRBD2. The V gene end was trimmed by 4 bases and the J gene end by 3 bases; junction bases not matched to a gene: 9. The germline V gene has CDR1 MDHEN and CDR2 SYDVKM. This CDR3 is built from 15 residues. The CDR3 region is CASSSPSGLNYEQYF. CDR3 bases: TGTGCCAGCAGTTCTCCATCGGGACTAAACTACGAGCAGTACTTC.

V is TRBV27 and J is TRBJ2-1; D is undetermined. Germline assignment: CDR1 MNHEY and CDR2 SMNVEV (reference sequence). V was trimmed by 7 bases and J by 4 bases, leaving 14 bases between them. The CDR3 is made up of 14 amino acids. CDR3 sequence (DNA): TGTGCCAGCAAAAGGCTAGGCAGTTACAATGAGCAGTTCTTC. Protein sequence: CASKRLGSYNEQFF.

V is TRBV11-2 and J is TRBJ2-7; D is ambiguous. In germline, CDR1 is SGHAT, CDR2 FQNNGV. The germline V and J ends were trimmed by 1 base and 6 bases, with 13 bases remaining between them. CDR3 length: 14 residues. CDR3 in DNA: TGTGCCAGCAGCTTAGCGCTAGTTGTAGGCGAGCAGTACTTC. Its translation: CASSLALVVGEQYF. Together with reference TRBV11-2 and TRBJ2-7, the CDR3 gives the full variable domain: EAGVAQSPRYKIIEKRQSVAFWCNPISGHATLYWYQQILGQGPKLLIQFQNNGVVDDSQLPKDRFSAERLKGVDSTLKIQPAKLEDSAVYLCASSLALVVGEQYFGPGTRLTVT.

This clone was recorded once. This chain joins TRBV29-1 and TRBJ2-7; 10 bases align to TRBD2. Germline lookup yields CDR1 SQVTM and CDR2 ANQGSEA. V gave up 1 base and J gave up 2 bases; unmatched junction bases: 14. The CDR3 is made up of 18 amino acids. This CDR3 reads CSVEAINEREGPPYEQYF. CDR3 sequence (DNA): TGCAGCGTTGAAGCGATTAACGAGCGGGAGGGCCCCCCCTACGAGCAGTACTTC.

This chain joins TRBV18 and TRBJ2-3, with 8 nucleotides matching TRBD1. The CDR3 is made up of 14 amino acids. Trimming took 5 bases from V and 4 from J; bases not matched to a gene: 5. Looked up from germline, CDR1 is KGHSH and CDR2 is LQKENI. CDR3 sequence: CASSSGQGPDTQYF. As DNA, the CDR3 is TGTGCCAGCTCATCTGGACAGGGTCCAGATACGCAGTATTTT.